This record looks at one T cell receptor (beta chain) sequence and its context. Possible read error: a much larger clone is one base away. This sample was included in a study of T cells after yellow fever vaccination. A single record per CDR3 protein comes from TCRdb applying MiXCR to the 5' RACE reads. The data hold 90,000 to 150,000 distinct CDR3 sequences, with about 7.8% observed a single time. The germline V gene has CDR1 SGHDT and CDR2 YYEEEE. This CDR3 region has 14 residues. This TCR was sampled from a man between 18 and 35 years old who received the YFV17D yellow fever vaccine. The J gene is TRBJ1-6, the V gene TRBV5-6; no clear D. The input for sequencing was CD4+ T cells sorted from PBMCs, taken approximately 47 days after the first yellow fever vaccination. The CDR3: CTSSLKPDNSPLHF. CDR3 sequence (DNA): TGTACCAGCAGCTTGAAGCCGGATAATTCACCCCTCCACTTT.